This T cell receptor beta chain came from a study of blood T cell repertoires in COVID-19 (TCRdb year 2020). Broadly, across the study: The collaborator samples originated in the United States, Italy and Spain and spanned the acute and convalescent phases of COVID-19. Where available, HLA class I and class II types were obtained from metadata supplied by the sample provider rather than from assay-based typing. The dataset comprised deeply sampled blood TCRbeta repertoires from subjects exposed to, actively infected with, or recovered from COVID-19. The sample metadata nearly always contained a de-identified subject ID, COVID-19 status, age in years and sex. The material from the prospective study consisted of cDNA or gDNA derived from T cells, B-cell-depleted T cells, or PBMCs. The repertoires were released in a freely available public database meant as a resource for research on the immune response to SARS-CoV-2. Samples came from the ongoing ImmuneRACE study (first 160 participants) plus 1,254 subjects from 6 global collaborators.

The germline V gene gives CDR1 as MDHEN and CDR2 as SYDVKM. The CDR3 measures 15 amino acids from cysteine to phenylalanine. Only CDR3 DNA is held: 45 bases, read in frame from base 1. Trimming leaves V shorter by 3 bases and J shorter by 7 bases, with the junction holding 6 bases beyond the gene matches. Here is what the overall study found, with its caveats: Clinical and demographic metadata were provided uncurated, with the amount varying by source and participant.

Comment on this clone: This clone's antigen is unknown. No per-base quality is available; no much larger clone lies one base away.

Each collaborating institution followed its own protocols to collect whole blood in K2EDTA tubes. For TCRbeta analysis, collaborators shipped samples as frozen whole blood, isolated PBMCs, or DNA extracted from either of those sample types. TCRbeta CDR3 regions were amplified from genomic DNA by means of the immunoSEQ Assay, a bias-controlled multiplex PCR. The original methods were these. Within the assay, amplification of reference gene primers was used to estimate how many nucleated cells each sample contained. To quantify the absolute abundance of each unique TCRbeta CDR3 rearrangement, sequence reads were collapsed and filtered. For each sample, productive Simpson clonality was calculated by taking the square root of Simpson's diversity index across productive rearrangements. Drawn from immuneACCESS, this table holds only the in-frame rearrangements with V and J called that TCRdb kept. Clones are partly lost; checked studies trace under half to an unresolved V gene and leave the rest unexplained. Clonal size and the V and J genes are those of that table, whereas D and trimming came from the DNA. The sample data list roughly 200,000 clones, and approximately 88% of these were observed just once. The top ten clones comprise 4% of the sample.

The chain joins TRBV28 to TRBJ2-5; a stretch of 12 junction bases matches TRBD2. Sequenced: peripheral blood. This TCR was sampled from a woman in her twenties or thirties with acute or convalescent COVID-19. The sequenced DNA: TGTGCCAGCAGTTTCCTAGCGGGAGGGCAGGGGACCCAGTACTTC. It is translated as CASSFLAGGQGTQYF.